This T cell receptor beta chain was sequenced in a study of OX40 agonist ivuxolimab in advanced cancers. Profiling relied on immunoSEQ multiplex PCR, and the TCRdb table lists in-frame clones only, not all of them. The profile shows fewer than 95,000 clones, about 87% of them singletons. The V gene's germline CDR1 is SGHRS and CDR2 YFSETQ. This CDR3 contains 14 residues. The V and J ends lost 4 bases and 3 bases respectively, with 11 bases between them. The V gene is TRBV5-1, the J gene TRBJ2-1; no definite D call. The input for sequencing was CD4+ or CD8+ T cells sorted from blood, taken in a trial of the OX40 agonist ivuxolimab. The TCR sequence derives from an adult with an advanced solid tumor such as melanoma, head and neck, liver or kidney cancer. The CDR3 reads CASSPGPNYNEQFF. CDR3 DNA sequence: TGCGCCAGCAGCCCCGGACCCAACTACAATGAGCAGTTCTTC.